This T cell receptor beta chain was recorded in a study of OX40 agonist ivuxolimab in advanced cancers. This table comes from immunoSEQ multiplex PCR, and its TCRdb copy is limited to in-frame clones, with some not included. The sample includes about 80,000 clones, around 87% of them seen just once. This CDR3 comprises 13 residues. From germline, CDR1 is SQVTM and CDR2 ANQGSEA. V was shortened by 4 bases and J by 4 bases, with 13 bases between the two germline ends. V is TRBV29-1 and J is TRBJ1-1; D call uncertain. This receptor was identified in an adult with an advanced solid tumor such as melanoma, head and neck, liver or kidney cancer. Sequencing used CD4+ or CD8+ T cells sorted from blood, obtained in a trial of the OX40 agonist ivuxolimab. The chain's CDR3 is CSVVRALGTEAFF. In nucleotides, the CDR3 is TGCAGCGTTGTAAGGGCCCTGGGCACTGAAGCTTTCTTT.